This T cell receptor (beta chain) derives from a study of response to subunit inactivated influenza vaccine. Findings and limits, study-wide: Authors suggested seasonal influenza vaccinations each recruit few new T cells.

Note on this clonotype: What it binds is unknown.

CDR1 and CDR2 from the germline V gene are LNHNV and YYDKDF (reference sequence). Trimming cost V 5 bases and J 1 base, with 14 bases left between them. This CDR3 comprises 15 residues. TCRdb analysed the RT-PCR reads with MiXCR anew, one entry per CDR3 protein. The data contain hundreds of thousands of distinct CDR3 sequences, approximately 17% of them singletons. The sequenced sample was PBMCs from blood, obtained 4 to 6 days after vaccination. This TCR derives from a man aged 50-60 years who received an inactivated influenza vaccine. This chain uses TRBV15 with TRBJ1-2, with D perhaps TRBD1 (5 bases). The CDR3, as DNA: TGTGCCACCAGCCATGGGACGGCCGATAACTATGGCTACACCTTC. It yields the protein CATSHGTADNYGYTF.